The present entry profiles one T cell receptor beta chain with its context. Its matching antigen is unknown. The record originates from a study of response to subunit inactivated influenza vaccine. Study observations and caveats: Each seasonal influenza vaccination, the authors suggested, recruits few new T cells.

TCRdb re-called the RT-PCR reads through MiXCR, storing one row per CDR3 protein. There are 700,000 to 800,000 distinct CDR3 sequences in the sample; less than 20% occur only once, and roughly a tenth lies in the top ten. The CDR3 has 15 amino acids. V was pared by 6 bases and J by 12 bases, with 24 bases between. This clonotype originated in a man in his fifties who received an inactivated influenza vaccine. V and J are TRBV12-3 or TRBV12-4 and TRBJ2-1; D is tentatively TRBD1 or TRBD2 (7 bases each). The sequenced sample was PBMCs from blood, obtained 5 days after vaccination. This CDR3 is CASRPGEGALVGQFF. In nucleotides, the CDR3 is TGTGCCAGCAGACCGGGGGAGGGGGCCCTTGTTGGGCAGTTCTTC.